This T cell receptor beta chain came from a study of CXCR3-negative and CXCR3-positive naive CD8 T cells. Study context: Around 130 million TRB reads in total, about 1.5 +/- 0.3 million per library.

The CDR3 totals 16 residues. Study results and caveats: CXCR3 expression partially decreased after cryopreservation; most assays used fresh PBMCs.

The libraries of TRB cDNA were constructed through 5' RACE using UMI labels. TCRdb reanalyzed the 5' RACE reads, giving one entry per CDR3 protein sequence and no DNA. The sample holds about 40,000 distinct CDR3 sequences. On this clonotype itself: Its target is unknown.

J is TRBJ1-2 and V is TRBV12-3 or TRBV12-4; the TCRdb D gene call, TRBD1, has no DNA to confirm it. What was sequenced was memory CD8+ T cells from blood. The TCR was taken from a human donor in good health. Some clones in this sample may be carry-over from other donors' samples. CDR3 protein: CASSLGPDGSNYGYTF.